This T cell receptor beta chain comes out of a study of response to subunit inactivated influenza vaccine. Study-level points and caveats: Authors suggested each seasonal influenza vaccination recruits few new T cells.

CDR3 size: 15 residues. V was clipped by 4 bases and J by 3 bases; unmatched bases: 7. Per the germline V gene, CDR1 is MNHEY and CDR2 is SVGEGT. Using its own MiXCR run on the RT-PCR reads, TCRdb lists one record per CDR3 protein. The data hold 650,000 to 700,000 distinct CDR3 sequences, with about 15% observed a single time. This clonotype was counted between two and nine times. Its antigen remains unidentified. The clonotype originates from a man between 45 and 60 years old who received an inactivated influenza vaccine. The V call is TRBV6-2 or TRBV6-3, the J call TRBJ2-7; TRBD2 matches 9 bases. The sequences come from PBMCs from blood, collected 11 to 12 days after vaccination. DNA for the CDR3: TGTGCCAGCAGTTCCCTAGCGGGATCGTTCTACGAGCAGTACTTC. It translates to CASSSLAGSFYEQYF.